The 13 T cell receptor beta chains in this list originate from one sample, sequenced in a study of Ad26.COV2.S vaccination and SARS-CoV-2 variants. Using immunoSEQ multiplex PCR, the repertoire was profiled, and TCRdb retains in-frame clones only, with some absent. The data contain roughly 350,000 clones, 75% to 90% of them singletons. Treatment indicated: around 19 received Ad26.COV2.S at low or high dose, single or two shots; about 5 received placebo; per-sample allocation not given. Material that was analyzed had been drawn on day 63 after the first vaccine or placebo injection. The source was peripheral blood, collected in a trial of Ad26.COV2.S vaccine versus placebo. The receptor source for this set is a person aged 18-60 years who received the Ad26.COV2.S COVID-19 vaccine or a placebo.

This rearrangement joins TRBV28 to TRBJ1-2, with 10 bases lining up with TRBD1. Germline V lookup: CDR1 MDHEN, CDR2 SYDVKM. This CDR3 is 13 amino acids long. The trim removed 6 bases at V and 5 bases at J, leaving 3 bases unmatched. The CDR3 bases are TGTGCCAGCAGCCAGGGACAGGGGTATGGCTACACCTTC. Protein sequence: CASSQGQGYGYTF.

The chain combines TRBV6-5 with TRBJ1-4; D is undetermined. CDR1 is MNHEY and CDR2 is SVGAGI in the germline V gene. The CDR3 is 12 residues long. Trimming took 0 bases from V and 7 from J, leaving 3 bases between them. This CDR3 reads CASSYSGEKLFF. CDR3 in DNA: TGTGCCAGCAGTTACTCGGGTGAAAAACTGTTTTTT.

The rearrangement uses TRBV10-3 and TRBJ2-2, with D tentatively TRBD1 (6 bases). Trimming stripped 6 bases from V and 1 base from J, with 12 bases between. The CDR3 runs 15 residues. Germline V CDR1 and CDR2: ENHRY, SYGVKD. The CDR3 protein is CAIRIGTQNTGELFF. The CDR3 DNA reads TGTGCCATCAGGATAGGGACACAGAACACCGGGGAGCTGTTTTTT.

CDR3 loop: CASSADRDQETQYF. CDR3 in DNA: TGTGCCAGCAGCGCCGACAGGGACCAAGAGACCCAGTACTTC. The chain is built from TRBV9 and TRBJ2-5; TRBD1 matches at 7 bases. V was pared by 3 bases and J by 0 bases, with 2 bases of the junction left unmatched. CDR3 length equals 14 residues. The V gene's germline CDR1 is SGDLS and CDR2 YYNGEE.

This clone was counted between two and nine times. The chain recombines TRBV11-2 with TRBJ1-1; possible D gene TRBD1, 5 bases. V was shortened by 3 bases and J by 1 base, with 6 bases between the two germline ends. The CDR3 has 13 residues. Germline V CDR1 and CDR2: SGHAT, FQNNGV. The CDR3 protein is CASSLGPNTEAFF. CDR3 in DNA: TGTGCCAGCAGCTTGGGGCCGAACACTGAAGCTTTCTTT.

J is TRBJ2-1 and V is TRBV13, with 8 bases identical to TRBD2. Germline V gene sequence: CDR1 PRHDT, CDR2 FYEKMQ (reference sequence). The junction had 7 bases not matched to a gene; V was cut back by 10 bases and J by 2 bases. The length of the CDR3 is 14 residues. In nucleotides, the CDR3 is TGTGCCACCACTAGCGGCGGGGCCTACAATGAGCAGTTCTTC. Residues: CATTSGGAYNEQFF.

This chain joins TRBV5-4 and TRBJ2-2, with unresolved D. This CDR3 comprises 17 residues. Germline loops: CDR1 SGHNT, CDR2 YYREEE (reference sequence). Trimming stripped 0 bases from V and 0 bases from J, with 12 bases between. The CDR3 protein is CASSLALSSANTGELFF. The DNA for the CDR3 is TGTGCCAGCAGCTTGGCCCTCAGTTCAGCGAACACCGGGGAGCTGTTTTTT.

In its sample, this clone was seen many times. The chain recombines TRBV28 with TRBJ1-5, with a weak D call TRBD1 (5 bases). CDR3 size: 14 residues. Germline values: CDR1 MDHEN, CDR2 SYDVKM. Trimming pared 11 bases from V and 3 bases from J, leaving 17 bases between. The CDR3 protein is CAGGGRVDNQPQHF. CDR3 nucleotides: TGTGCCGGAGGTGGCAGGGTTGACAATCAGCCCCAGCATTTT.

The chain couples TRBV19 to TRBJ1-5; 9 nucleotides match TRBD1. The junction had 6 bases not matched to a gene; V was cut back by 6 bases and J by 3 bases. Germline CDR1 reads LNHDA; CDR2 reads SQIVND (reference sequence). CDR3 length: 15 amino acids. The CDR3 here is CASRKDRGLNQPQHF. The CDR3 coding sequence is TGTGCCAGTAGAAAGGACAGGGGCCTCAATCAGCCCCAGCATTTT.

This clone was found a few times. The V gene is TRBV9, the J gene TRBJ2-4, with TRBD2 as a possible D gene (6 bases). The V gene lost 2 bases and the J gene lost 11 bases, with 20 bases spanning the gap. Germline V gene sequence: CDR1 SGDLS, CDR2 YYNGEE. The CDR3 runs 15 residues. The CDR3 DNA follows: TGTGCCAGCAGCGTTGACGCGGGGCAGGCGAGCCTTCAGTACTTC. Encoded protein: CASSVDAGQASLQYF.

The table lists this clone with many counts. The V call is TRBV4-2, the J call TRBJ1-4, with D perhaps matching TRBD1 (5 bases). The germline CDR1 and CDR2 sequences are LGHNA and YNFKEQ. This CDR3 has 16 residues. V gave up 4 bases and J gave up 3 bases, with 15 bases separating them. CDR3 loop: CASSPQPGAANEKLFF. The DNA of the CDR3 is TGTGCCAGCAGCCCCCAACCCGGGGCAGCTAATGAAAAACTGTTTTTT.

This chain joins TRBV30 and TRBJ2-7, with D unresolved. The CDR3 contains 11 residues. Germline-derived CDR1 and CDR2 are GTSNPN and SVGIG (reference sequence). V dropped 3 bases and J dropped 4 bases, with 7 bases sitting between them. CDR3: CAWSISYEQYF. The DNA for the CDR3 is TGTGCCTGGAGCATCAGTTACGAGCAGTACTTC.

The V call is TRBV7-8, the J call TRBJ2-1, with D uncertain. CDR1 is SGHVS and CDR2 is FQNEAQ in the germline V gene. The V end lost 5 bases, the J end lost 4 bases, and 3 bases lay between the germline ends. The CDR3 sequence is 11 residues long. In DNA form, the CDR3 reads TGTGCCAGCAGCACTTACAATGAGCAGTTCTTC. It translates to CASSTYNEQFF.